These 3 T cell receptor beta chains share one sample of origin, sequenced in a study of control samples from healthy donors and cancer patients. TCRdb's table, derived via immunoSEQ multiplex PCR, lists solely in-frame clones and lacks some. The sample shows 120,000 or so clones, around 87% of them seen only once. Sequencing was done on a sample of blood. The receptors derive from a middle-aged man in good health.

The genes are TRBV9 and TRBJ1-3; D is undetermined. Germline V CDR1 and CDR2: SGDLS, YYNGEE. Trimming left V 3 bases short and J 0 bases short, with 10 bases between. The CDR3 sequence is 15 residues long. This CDR3 is CASSEGTTSGNTIYF. The CDR3 coding sequence is TGTGCCAGCAGCGAGGGCACGACCTCTGGAAACACCATATATTTT.

This clone was seen only once. As DNA, the CDR3 is TGCAGCGCCGGGGCGCGGAACACTGAAGCTTTCTTT. Its translation is CSAGARNTEAFF. The rearrangement links TRBV29-1 to TRBJ1-1; tentative D call: TRBD1 (5 bases). The CDR3 runs 12 residues. Between the trimmed V and J ends, which lost 7 bases and 1 base, there was a span of 10 bases. Germline CDR1 and CDR2: SQVTM and ANQGSEA. The full variable domain, with the rest looked up from reference TRBV29-1 and TRBJ1-1, is SAVISQKPSRDICQRGTSLTIQCQVDSQVTMMFWYRQQPGQSLTLIATANQGSEATYESGFVIDKFPISRPNLTFSTLTVSNMSPEDSSIYLCSAGARNTEAFFGQGTRLTVV.

This clone appeared once. The genes are TRBV18 and TRBJ2-5, with D tentatively TRBD2 (5 bases). The CDR3 has 11 amino acids. Trimming shortened V by 4 bases and J by 10 bases, and 10 bases separated the two germline ends. CDR1 KGHSH and CDR2 LQKENI come from the germline V gene. CDR3 DNA: TGTGCCAGCTCACGGCAGGAGGTCCAGTACTTC. Encoded protein: CASSRQEVQYF.